This T cell receptor (beta chain) was profiled in a study of cytomegalovirus exposure and HLA in healthy donors. Overall study results and limits: Within the data, a cluster of highly shared sequence variants was likely a sequencing artifact.

Comments on this clone: Its antigen is not identified.

V lost 6 bases to trimming and J lost 8 bases, with 14 bases between them. The CDR3 is 14 residues long. CDR1 is MDHEN and CDR2 is SYDVKM in the germline V gene. Primers: 60 Vbeta forward and 13 Jbeta reverse. The assay was immunoSEQ multiplex PCR, and TCRdb's table has in-frame clones only and misses some. The sample yields approximately 150,000 clones, roughly 85% seen once. The specimen sequenced was PBMCs. The clonotype originates from a man aged 40-49 years in good health and CMV-seronegative. This chain uses TRBV28 with TRBJ1-6, with a weak D call TRBD1 (6 bases). CDR3 nucleotides: TGTGCCAGCAGCACCCCGGACAGTCATTCACCCCTCCACTTT. Residues: CASSTPDSHSPLHF.